This T cell receptor (beta chain) derives from a study of T-cell memory formation after mild COVID-19. MiXCR, applied by TCRdb to the 5' RACE reads, yields one record per CDR3 protein. Here the sample spans 150,000 to 200,000 distinct CDR3 sequences, roughly 17% being singletons. The germline V gene encodes CDR1 DFQATT and CDR2 SNEGSKA (reference sequence). The CDR3 has 16 amino acids. Trimming removed 0 bases at V and 2 bases at J, with 16 bases between. The sequence came from an adult woman who had mild COVID-19 (a few samples of this study predate the infection). Cell type and time point are not known. Input material: PBMCs or a T cell subset sorted from them (not recorded which). V gene TRBV20-1 combines with J gene TRBJ1-2, with D hard to call. The CDR3 region is CSARDSGRSINYGYTF. The CDR3 nucleotides read TGCAGTGCTAGAGATTCGGGCCGGAGCATCAACTATGGCTACACCTTC.